Given below is one TCR beta chain in context. This record belongs to a study of blood T cell repertoires in COVID-19. CDR3 length equals 17 residues. Per the germline V gene, CDR1 is MNHNS and CDR2 is SASEGT. The trim removed 2 bases at V and 5 bases at J, leaving 8 bases unmatched. This table comes from immunoSEQ multiplex PCR, and its TCRdb copy is limited to in-frame clones, with some not included. This sample has 150,000 to 200,000 clones, with roughly 77% found just once. Sequencing was carried out using peripheral blood. This receptor was obtained from a woman aged 40 to 55 with COVID-19, enrolled during active disease. The J gene is TRBJ2-2, the V gene TRBV6-1, with 10 nucleotides matching TRBD2. For the CDR3, the DNA is TGTGCCAGCAGTGAATCGTTAGCGGGGGGTAGTACCGGGGAGCTGTTTTTT. This codes for CASSESLAGGSTGELFF.